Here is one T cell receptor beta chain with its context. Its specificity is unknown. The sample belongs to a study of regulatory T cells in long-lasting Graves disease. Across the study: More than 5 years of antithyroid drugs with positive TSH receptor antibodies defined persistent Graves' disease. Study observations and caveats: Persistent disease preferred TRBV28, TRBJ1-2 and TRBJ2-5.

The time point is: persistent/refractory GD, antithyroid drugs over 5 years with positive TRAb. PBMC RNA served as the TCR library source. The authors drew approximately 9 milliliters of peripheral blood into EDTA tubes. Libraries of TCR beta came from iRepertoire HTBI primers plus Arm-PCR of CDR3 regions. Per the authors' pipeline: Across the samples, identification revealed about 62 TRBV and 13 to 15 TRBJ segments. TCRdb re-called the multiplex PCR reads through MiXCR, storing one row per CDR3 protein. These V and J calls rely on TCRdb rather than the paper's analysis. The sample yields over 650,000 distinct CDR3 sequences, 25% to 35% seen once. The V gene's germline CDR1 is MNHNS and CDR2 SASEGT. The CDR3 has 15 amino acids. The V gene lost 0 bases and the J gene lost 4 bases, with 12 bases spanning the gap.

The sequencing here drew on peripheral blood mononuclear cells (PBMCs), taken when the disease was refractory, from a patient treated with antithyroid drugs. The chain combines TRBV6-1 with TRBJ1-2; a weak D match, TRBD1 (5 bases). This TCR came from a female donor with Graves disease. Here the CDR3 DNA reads TGTGCCAGCAGTGAAGCTCTCGGGACGGTCTATGGCTACACCTTC. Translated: CASSEALGTVYGYTF.